This T cell receptor (beta chain) was captured by sequencing in a study of response to subunit inactivated influenza vaccine. Notes on this clonotype: Its target is unknown.

Study results and limitations: The authors suggested that every seasonal influenza vaccination recruits few new T cells.

The CDR3 length is 15 residues. Germline trimming cut 1 base from V and 2 bases from J; bases unmatched to any gene: 3. CDR1 is SGHRS, CDR2 YFSETQ, per germline. TCRdb recomputed calls from the RT-PCR reads with MiXCR, one row per CDR3 protein. The sample lists roughly 500,000 distinct CDR3 sequences; 25% were seen once. The receptor comes from a man aged 50 to 59 who received an inactivated influenza vaccine. The chain links TRBV5-1 to TRBJ2-1; 7 bases map to TRBD1. The specimen comprised CD4+ T cells sorted from PBMCs, sampled 4 to 6 days after vaccination. CDR3: CASSLQGDAYNEQFF. In DNA, the CDR3 is TGCGCCAGCAGCTTGCAGGGGGATGCCTACAATGAGCAGTTCTTC. Using reference TRBV5-1 and TRBJ2-1 for the parts outside the CDR3, the full variable domain is KAGVTQTPRYLIKTRGQQVTLSCSPISGHRSVSWYQQTPGQGLQFLFEYFSETQRNKGNFPGRFSGRQFSNSRSEMNVSTLELGDSALYLCASSLQGDAYNEQFFGPGTRLTVL.